These T cell receptor beta chains were read from a single sample in a study of a mutant IDH1 vaccine in newly diagnosed glioma. Their target antigens are unknown. Data came from immunoSEQ multiplex PCR; TCRdb stores just in-frame clones and leaves some out. The sample lists fewer than 30,000 clones; around 80% were seen once. The source was PBMCs, collected from a glioma patient whose treatment included an IDH1 peptide vaccine. The source is a woman under 30 with glioma. Each CDR3 is given without its conserved first and last residue. A D gene is named only where the DNA matches it firmly. Size is stated for part of the rows, as once, few or many counts, or as a class when the clone is expanded.

>TRBJ2-5|TRBD1|TRBV19|.
ASSMVRDRGRETQY
>TRBJ2-5|.|TRBV21-1|.
ASSKALLDRAKGQETQY
>TRBJ2-1|TRBD2|TRBV7-2|.
ASSLALAGVNEQF
>TRBJ1-5|.|TRBV30|few
AWSPDSGNQPQH
>TRBJ2-7|.|TRBV2|.
ASSDFGLLGLD
>TRBJ2-5|.|TRBV14|.
ASSQVNRDETQY
>TRBJ1-1|.|TRBV4-1|.
ASSQAIGSLNTEAF
>TRBJ2-1|TRBD2|TRBV4-1|.
ASSQATGTSYEQF
>TRBJ2-1|.|TRBV18|.
ASHAGVGGKISNEQF
>TRBJ1-2|.|TRBV7-2|.
ASSLRGANYGYT
>TRBJ1-1|.|TRBV6-5|.
ASSEGRTEAF
>TRBJ1-3|.|TRBV7-9|.
ASSSLIDISGNTIY
>TRBJ2-7|TRBD1|TRBV7-8|.
ASRLAGQGPEQY
>TRBJ2-7|TRBD2|TRBV2|.
ASSHSRSSGTYEQY
>TRBJ1-5|.|TRBV6-5|few
ASSYSYGGNQPQH
>TRBJ2-7|.|TRBV7-6|.
ASSPRAQYEQY
>TRBJ1-3|.|TRBV7-9|.
ASSQTGSGNTIY
>TRBJ2-2|TRBD1|TRBV4-1|.
ASSQSPGQGAGELF
>TRBJ1-1|.|TRBV21-1|.
ASSIRPFIVAEAF
>TRBJ2-5|TRBD2|TRBV5-1|.
ASSLGSSGLGETQY
>TRBJ1-6|TRBD1|TRBV11-2|.
ASAGQGNNSPLH
>TRBJ2-7|TRBD2|TRBV2|.
ASKREGLVYEQY
>TRBJ2-5|.|TRBV4-1|.
ASSQTMEVEETQY
>TRBJ1-5|.|TRBV6-1|.
ASSEWGYSNQPQH
>TRBJ2-7|.|TRBV6-5|once
ASSWRGGAYEQY
>TRBJ2-1|TRBD1|TRBV4-2|.
ASSQDGQGRYNEQF
>TRBJ2-5|.|TRBV19|once
ASSPNPRAFQETQY
>TRBJ2-7|TRBD1|TRBV5-1|.
ASSTGGLQGWYEQY
>TRBJ1-1|.|TRBV5-1|.
ASSLGGGRAEAF
>TRBJ2-3|.|TRBV10-3|.
AIGVEATDTQY
>TRBJ2-3|.|TRBV7-9|.
ASSWDGADTQY
>TRBJ1-1|TRBD1|TRBV30|few
AWQTGTGMNTEAF
>TRBJ2-1|.|TRBV11-3|.
ASSSNAGKVNEQF
>TRBJ2-7|TRBD1|TRBV18|.
ASSPPIATGGNEQY
>TRBJ1-2|TRBD1|TRBV6-5|.
ASTATGEGYT
>TRBJ2-5|.|TRBV11-2|.
ASSLGLRSRPPETQY
>TRBJ2-2|.|TRBV25-1|.
ASSEFAGDTGELF
>TRBJ2-2|.|TRBV18|.
ASSPGGLNTGELF
>TRBJ2-5|TRBD2|TRBV13|.
ASSRLAGETQY
>TRBJ1-2|.|TRBV15|.
ATSRGDSLYGYT
>TRBJ1-5|.|TRBV7-2|.
ASSYGVNQPQH